This record looks at one TCR beta chain sequence and its context. These data are taken from a study of OX40 agonist ivuxolimab in advanced cancers. CDR3 length: 17 residues. The V gene's germline CDR1 is SGHTS and CDR2 YDEGEE. V gave up 4 bases and J gave up 7 bases; unmatched junction bases: 15. Libraries were prepared by immunoSEQ multiplex PCR; TCRdb keeps only in-frame clonotypes and omits some of them. The sample carries about 150,000 clones, about 93% recorded once. Sequencing was performed on CD4+ or CD8+ T cells sorted from blood, taken in a trial of the OX40 agonist ivuxolimab. The chain is built from TRBV5-8 and TRBJ1-5; 9 nucleotides agree with TRBD1. The receptor comes from an adult with an advanced solid tumor such as melanoma, head and neck, liver or kidney cancer. CDR3: CASSLRVDRGKRQPQHF. The CDR3, as DNA: TGTGCCAGCAGCCTGAGAGTGGACAGGGGTAAAAGGCAGCCCCAGCATTTT. The variable domain in full, completed from reference TRBV5-8 and TRBJ1-5, reads EAGVTQSPTHLIKTRGQQATLRCSPISGHTSVYWYQQALGLGLQFLLWYDEGEERNRGNFPPRFSGRQFPNYSSELNVNALELEDSALYLCASSLRVDRGKRQPQHFGDGTRLSIL.